Shown below are 14 T cell receptor beta chains from a single sample sequenced in a study of cytomegalovirus exposure and HLA in healthy donors. In the PCR, 60 Vbeta and 13 Jbeta primers were used. Some clones are missing from TCRdb's copy, which holds only in-frame ones; the method was immunoSEQ multiplex PCR. The data show tens of thousands of clones, around 75% seen once. Sequencing was done on a sample of PBMCs. The receptors were gathered from a middle-aged man in good health and CMV-seropositive.

J is TRBJ2-1 and V is TRBV4-3, with TRBD2 identical over 8 bases. CDR3 length equals 16 residues. Germline trimming cut 0 bases from V and 3 bases from J; bases unmatched to any gene: 4. The germline V gene has CDR1 LGHNA and CDR2 YSLEER. CDR3 in DNA: TGCGCCAGCAGCCAAGAACTAGCGGATTTCTACAATGAGCAGTTCTTC. Translated: CASSQELADFYNEQFF.

The J gene is TRBJ2-5, the V gene TRBV7-7; possible D gene TRBD2, 6 bases. V was trimmed by 5 bases and J by 1 base, leaving 14 bases between them. Germline V CDR1 and CDR2: SSHAT, FNYEAQ (reference sequence). This CDR3 region has 15 residues. For the CDR3, the DNA is TGTGCCAGCAGCCACTTGTTGGGACTCCAAGAGACCCAGTACTTC. Translated, it gives CASSHLLGLQETQYF.

V usage is TRBV18 and J usage is TRBJ1-5; D is unresolved. CDR1 KGHSH and CDR2 LQKENI come from the germline V gene. V was shortened by 3 bases and J by 3 bases, with 12 bases between the two germline ends. The CDR3 covers 15 residues. CDR3 in DNA: TGTGCCAGCTCACCGGGCCACCAAGACAATCAGCCCCAGCATTTT. The encoded protein is CASSPGHQDNQPQHF.

The rearrangement joins TRBV27 to TRBJ2-1; 8 bases are shared with TRBD2. V shed 3 bases, J shed 2 bases, and the junction held 15 bases outside the gene matches. The germline CDR1 and CDR2 sequences are MNHEY and SMNVEV (reference sequence). This CDR3 contains 19 residues. CDR3 bases: TGTGCCAGCAGTTTGCCCGGGGGGGGGAGGAGAGGAGCCTACAATGAGCAGTTCTTC. Protein sequence: CASSLPGGGRRGAYNEQFF.

The chain links TRBV30 to TRBJ1-4; unclear D gene. V was trimmed by 3 bases and J by 8 bases, leaving 13 bases between them. Germline CDR1 reads GTSNPN; CDR2 reads SVGIG (reference sequence). The CDR3 has 13 residues. CDR3 sequence: CAWRRVVQEKLFF. CDR3 in DNA: TGTGCCTGGAGGAGGGTGGTGCAGGAAAAACTGTTTTTT.

This rearrangement joins TRBV11-2 to TRBJ1-4, with 7 bases identical to TRBD1. Germline trimming cut 4 bases from V and 7 bases from J; bases unmatched to any gene: 9. Germline lookup yields CDR1 SGHAT and CDR2 FQNNGV. This CDR3 has 15 amino acids. CDR3 protein: CASSSRQGKGEKLFF. CDR3 bases: TGTGCCAGCAGCTCCCGACAGGGTAAGGGTGAAAAACTGTTTTTT.

This rearrangement joins TRBV2 to TRBJ2-2; D perhaps matches TRBD1 (6 bases). The length of the CDR3 is 16 residues. Germline CDR1 and CDR2: SNHLY and FYNNEI. V lost 5 bases and J lost 4, with 17 bases in between. DNA for the CDR3: TGTGCCAGCAGTTATAACAGGGACACCGGCACCGGGGAGCTGTTTTTT. Translated, it gives CASSYNRDTGTGELFF.

The chain uses TRBV11-2 and TRBJ2-5; D is perhaps TRBD2 (6 bases). The CDR3 has 16 amino acids. Germline loops: CDR1 SGHAT, CDR2 FQNNGV. With 5 bases removed from V and 3 bases from J, the gap between germline ends came to 19 bases. The CDR3: CASSVGAGTGEETQYF. Written as DNA, the CDR3 is TGTGCCAGCAGCGTAGGGGCCGGGACGGGGGAAGAGACCCAGTACTTC.

The V call is TRBV18, the J call TRBJ2-7; TRBD2 might be the D (6 bases). CDR1 is KGHSH, CDR2 LQKENI, per germline. CDR3 size: 17 residues. The V end lost 2 bases, the J end lost 4 bases, and 21 bases lay between the germline ends. CDR3 DNA sequence: TGTGCCAGCTCACCATACGGGGCCGGGGGAACGTCGTACGAGCAGTACTTC. Its translation is CASSPYGAGGTSYEQYF.

V is TRBV7-9 and J is TRBJ1-1; no definite D call. This CDR3 contains 16 residues. V shed 1 base and J shed 6 bases, with 18 bases lying between them. Germline V gives CDR1 SEHNR, CDR2 FQNEAQ (reference sequence). Written as DNA, the CDR3 is TGTGCCAGCAGCTTAGACCGGGAAATCATAGGCGCTGAAGCTTTCTTT. Its protein product is CASSLDREIIGAEAFF.

The chain's CDR3 is CASGFEVSEAFF. The CDR3, as DNA: TGTGCTAGTGGTTTTGAGGTATCTGAAGCTTTCTTT. The chain joins TRBV12-5 to TRBJ1-1; D remains unclear. V lost 3 bases and J lost 6, with 8 bases in between. Germline V gene lookup returns CDR1 LGHNT and CDR2 FRNRAP. This CDR3 spans 12 amino acids.

The rearrangement links TRBV7-9 to TRBJ2-2; 7 bases are a match to TRBD2. Germline V CDR1 and CDR2: SEHNR, FQNEAQ (reference sequence). CDR3 length: 15 residues. The V and J ends lost 5 bases and 4 bases, in that order; junction bases with no gene match: 7. The CDR3 nucleotides are TGTGCCAGCAGCCCCTTGGGAGGGGTCACCGGGGAGCTGTTTTTT. This translates into CASSPLGGVTGELFF.

This sequence joins TRBV11-2 and TRBJ2-1, with 7 bases fitting TRBD1. In germline, CDR1 is SGHAT, CDR2 FQNNGV. Trimming took 0 bases from V and 6 from J; bases not matched to a gene: 8. This CDR3 region has 16 residues. The CDR3 bases are TGTGCCAGCAGCTTAGATCGTCGTGCAGGGGGCAATGAGCAGTTCTTC. Translating gives CASSLDRRAGGNEQFF.

The gene calls are TRBV5-6 and TRBJ1-6, with a weak D call TRBD1 (5 bases). Germline V gives CDR1 SGHDT, CDR2 YYEEEE. CDR3 length: 14 amino acids. Trimming took 2 bases from V and 10 from J, leaving 13 bases between them. CDR3 DNA: TGTGCCAGCAGCTTCCGGCAGGGCTTCTCACCCCTCCACTTT. Translating gives CASSFRQGFSPLHF.